Detailed here is one T cell receptor (beta chain). This clonotype was seen only a few times. This clone's antigen is unknown. Base qualities are not at hand, and no much larger clone is one base apart. Cut back by 0 bases and 8 bases, the V and J ends lie 17 bases apart. From the cysteine up to the phenylalanine, the CDR3 has a length of 16 residues. Only the CDR3 region is kept as DNA, spanning 48 bases read in frame from base 1. CDR1 SEHNR and CDR2 FQNEAQ are derived from the germline V gene (reference sequence). Library preparation employed RT-PCR. TCRdb records Illumina HiSeq 2500 as the sequencer. TCRdb trimmed public reads at Q25 via fastp, called clones via MiXCR and kept in-frame beta chains. Rows with a matching CDR3 protein are joined into one entry that keeps the most common DNA and genes. The sample table records hundreds of thousands of distinct CDR3 sequences; about a sixth of these occur just once. 11% of the sample goes to the ten largest clones.

The sample originates from a study of response to subunit inactivated influenza vaccine (dated by TCRdb to the late 2010s). Looking at the study overall: Deep quantitative profiling of the T cell receptor repertoire was used in the study to follow responses to a trivalent subunit inactivated influenza vaccine.

Results and caveats for the whole study, not just this receptor: The authors suggested that each seasonal influenza vaccination may recruit only a limited number of new T cells.

The V and J segments used are TRBV7-9 and TRBJ2-1; the D segment could be TRBD2, given 5 matching bases. This TCR derives from a man in his fifties or sixties who received an inactivated influenza vaccine. Donor details come from another sample of the same person, matched by shared clones. The sample consisted of PBMCs from blood, taken 11 to 12 days after vaccination. CDR3 loop: CASSLARGSTLDEQFF. The DNA is TGTGCCAGCAGCTTAGCCCGGGGATCAACTCTGGATGAGCAGTTCTTC.